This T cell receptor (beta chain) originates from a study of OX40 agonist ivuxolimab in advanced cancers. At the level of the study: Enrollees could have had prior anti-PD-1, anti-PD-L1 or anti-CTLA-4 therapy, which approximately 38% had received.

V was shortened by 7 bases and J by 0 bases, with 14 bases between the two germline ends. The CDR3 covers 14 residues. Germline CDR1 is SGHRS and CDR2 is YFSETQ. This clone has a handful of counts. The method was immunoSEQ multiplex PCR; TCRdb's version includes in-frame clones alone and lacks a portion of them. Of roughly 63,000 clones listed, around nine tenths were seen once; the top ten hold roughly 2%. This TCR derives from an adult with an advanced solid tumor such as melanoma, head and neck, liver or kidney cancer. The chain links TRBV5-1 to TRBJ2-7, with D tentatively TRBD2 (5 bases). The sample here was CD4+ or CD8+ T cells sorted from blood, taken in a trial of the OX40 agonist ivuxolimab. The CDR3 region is CASLSDSSSYEQYF. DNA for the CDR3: TGCGCCAGCCTATCGGACTCTAGCTCCTACGAGCAGTACTTC.